The sequence of this T cell receptor beta chain was determined in a study of cytotoxic CD8 clonotypes in ibrutinib-treated CLL. About the study: The patients comprised approximately 11 relapsed/refractory and roughly 15 treatment-naive cases, 17 to 18 IGHV unmutated. The sample average was about 270,000 productive templates and 85,000 to 95,000 productive rearrangements.

A note on this clone: No antigen is known for it.

V was clipped by 9 bases and J by 5 bases, with 14 bases between them. The CDR3 extends over 12 amino acids. CDR1 and CDR2 (germline): LNHDA, SQIVND (reference sequence). Overall study results and limits: The study sampled sustained-remission and progressing patients at different times. Clonality measured at baseline exceeded age-matched healthy donors, tracking circulating CD8+ T-cell counts.

Sequencing used immunoSEQ multiplex PCR; TCRdb keeps in-frame clones, though not all of them. The data show some 310,000 clones, around four fifths seen once. The gene calls are TRBV19 and TRBJ2-7; D unclear. Material: PBMCs, obtained before ibrutinib treatment. This TCR came from a human donor with chronic lymphocytic leukemia. The CDR3, as DNA: TGTGCCAGCAAATCGGTGGAAGACGAGCAGTACTTC. It yields the protein CASKSVEDEQYF.